The 29 T cell receptor beta chains reported below all come from one sample, sequenced in a study of shared clonotypes between healthy human individuals. This table comes from immunoSEQ multiplex PCR, and its TCRdb copy is limited to in-frame clones, with some not included. Found here are roughly 700,000 clones, around 90% of them singletons; the top ten hold 34%. The sample was memory CD8+ T cells from PBMCs. Subset here: CD45RO+ cells pooled with CCR7-negative TemRA cells. The receptors were sampled from a man aged 18 to 30 in good health. Some clones in this sample may be carry-over from other donors' samples.

The CDR3 DNA reads TGTGCCAGCAGCAGACAGGGTGGGAACACTGAAGCTTTCTTT. This translates into CASSRQGGNTEAFF. The rearrangement links TRBV5-4 to TRBJ1-1; 7 nucleotides agree with TRBD1. The CDR3 has 14 residues. V lost 4 bases and J lost 1; bases outside the gene matches: 4. Germline loops: CDR1 SGHNT, CDR2 YYREEE (reference sequence).

The chain links TRBV4-1 to TRBJ2-7, with unresolved D. Trimming took off 7 bases at V and 3 bases at J, with 13 bases between the two ends. The CDR3 is 13 amino acids. The germline gives CDR1 MGHRA, CDR2 YSYEKL. In DNA form, the CDR3 reads TGCGCCAGCACCCTAACCATGGGCTACGAGCAGTACTTC. Protein sequence: CASTLTMGYEQYF.

V usage is TRBV27 and J usage is TRBJ2-5; 11 positions match TRBD2. The CDR3 sequence is 15 residues long. Germline assignment: CDR1 MNHEY and CDR2 SMNVEV (reference sequence). Germline trimming cut 8 bases from V and 2 bases from J; bases unmatched to any gene: 7. CDR3 in amino acids: CASAGLAGLQETQYF. The CDR3, as DNA: TGTGCCAGCGCTGGACTAGCGGGTCTTCAAGAGACCCAGTACTTC.

V gene TRBV10-3 combines with J gene TRBJ2-7; the D gene is possibly TRBD1 (6 bases). V shed 7 bases and J shed 2 bases, with 24 bases lying between them. Germline V gene lookup returns CDR1 ENHRY and CDR2 SYGVKD. CDR3 length equals 17 residues. CDR3 sequence (DNA): TGTGCCATCATGGGACCCATTGGGGGCGGACAGCCCTACGAGCAGTACTTC. Amino acid sequence: CAIMGPIGGGQPYEQYF.

This clone was picked up one time. The chain uses TRBV4-1 and TRBJ2-5; D gene uncertain. The CDR3 covers 14 residues. Per the germline V gene, CDR1 is MGHRA and CDR2 is YSYEKL. Trimming removed 0 bases from V and 2 bases from J, with 7 bases in between. The CDR3 reads CASSQDLAQETQYF. Written as DNA, the CDR3 is TGCGCCAGCAGCCAAGACTTGGCTCAAGAGACCCAGTACTTC.

The chain is built from TRBV5-1 and TRBJ2-5; possible D gene TRBD1, 6 bases. This CDR3 is built from 13 residues. The germline V and J ends were trimmed by 4 bases and 1 base, with 8 bases remaining between them. Germline assignment: CDR1 SGHRS and CDR2 YFSETQ. The CDR3 is CASSEDSQETQYF. The CDR3 DNA reads TGCGCCAGCAGCGAGGACAGCCAAGAGACCCAGTACTTC.

As to this clone: At the DNA level, this CDR3 is encoded by other sequences in the same sample as well. The V gene is TRBV7-9, the J gene TRBJ2-7; the D gene is possibly TRBD2 (6 bases). Per germline, CDR1 SEHNR and CDR2 FQNEAQ (reference sequence). CDR3 length equals 12 residues. The V end lost 3 bases, the J end lost 3 bases, and 6 bases lay between the germline ends. The DNA of the CDR3 is TGTGCCAGCAGCTTCGGGAGCTACGAGCAGTACTTC. Translating gives CASSFGSYEQYF.

This chain's CDR3 is CASSLSQGTDTQYF. The CDR3 DNA reads TGTGCCAGCAGCTTATCACAGGGAACAGATACGCAGTATTTT. The chain couples TRBV11-3 to TRBJ2-3; a possible D gene is TRBD1 (6 bases). This CDR3 region has 14 residues. V was cut by 2 bases and J by 3 bases, with 9 bases left in between. CDR1 SGHNT and CDR2 YENEEA come from the germline V gene.

The V gene is TRBV2, the J gene TRBJ1-1, with TRBD1 matching over 7 bases. Trimming at V came to 6 bases and at J to 1 base, leaving 8 bases not matched to a gene. The CDR3 contains 15 residues. CDR1 and CDR2 from the germline V gene are SNHLY and FYNNEI. For the CDR3, the DNA is TGTGCCAGCAGGCCCAGGACAGGAGCGAACACTGAAGCTTTCTTT. Translating gives CASRPRTGANTEAFF.

The J gene is TRBJ1-5, the V gene TRBV28; D not certain. The germline V gene has CDR1 MDHEN and CDR2 SYDVKM. The CDR3 consists of 13 residues. The CDR3 sequence: CASSNEGNQPQHF. As DNA, the CDR3 is TGTGCGAGTAGTAACGAGGGCAATCAGCCCCAGCATTTT.

This chain joins TRBV2 and TRBJ2-7, with TRBD1 matching 8 bases. This CDR3 has 16 residues. The germline V gene encodes CDR1 SNHLY and CDR2 FYNNEI. J lost 3 bases, V lost 1 base, and 8 bases had no gene match. The CDR3 nucleotides read TGTGCCAGCAGTGAAGTTCGACAGGGGCCGGTCTACGAGCAGTACTTC. This translates into CASSEVRQGPVYEQYF.

The J gene is TRBJ1-1, the V gene TRBV18; D unresolved. Germline CDR1 and CDR2: KGHSH and LQKENI. The CDR3 consists of 17 residues. Trimming took 1 base from V and 0 from J, leaving 15 bases between them. This chain's CDR3 is CASSPLRAGTMNTEAFF. CDR3 nucleotides: TGTGCCAGCTCACCACTAAGGGCCGGAACCATGAACACTGAAGCTTTCTTT.

This rearrangement joins TRBV19 to TRBJ2-7, with D possibly being TRBD1 or TRBD2 (6 bases each). This CDR3 has 14 amino acids. The germline V gene encodes CDR1 LNHDA and CDR2 SQIVND (reference sequence). V lost 8 bases and J lost 3, with 17 bases in between. The CDR3: CASRGGDTYYEQYF. Written as DNA, the CDR3 is TGTGCCAGTCGCGGCGGGGACACCTACTACGAGCAGTACTTC.

This sequence joins TRBV7-9 and TRBJ2-1; D is undetermined. The V gene lost 1 base and the J gene lost 4 bases, with 11 bases spanning the gap. The CDR3 has 15 residues. CDR1 is SEHNR, CDR2 FQNEAQ, per germline (reference sequence). CDR3 sequence: CASSLGPQEYNEQFF. Here the CDR3 DNA reads TGTGCCAGCAGCTTAGGGCCTCAGGAATACAATGAGCAGTTCTTC.

CDR3 amino acids: CASSPGGVGEKDTQYF. In DNA form, the CDR3 reads TGTGCCAGCAGCCCCGGGGGGGTCGGCGAGAAAGATACGCAGTATTTT. This rearrangement joins TRBV7-3 to TRBJ2-3; 8 positions match TRBD2. CDR3 length: 16 amino acids. CDR1 and CDR2 (germline): SGHTA, FQGTGA. The V and J ends lost 5 bases and 5 bases, in that order; junction bases with no gene match: 12.

In this sample, this clone turned up once. The chain is built from TRBV27 and TRBJ2-3, with a possible D match to TRBD1 (7 bases). CDR3 length equals 19 residues. Germline V lookup: CDR1 MNHEY, CDR2 SMNVEV (reference sequence). V gave up 5 bases and J gave up 4 bases, with 28 bases separating them. CDR3 in DNA: TGTGCCAGCAGTGACGGGACAGCTTCCCCACGGGAGACCCCAGATACGCAGTATTTT. This translates into CASSDGTASPRETPDTQYF.

The chain links TRBV5-5 to TRBJ2-7, with D possibly matching TRBD1 (5 bases). The CDR3 has 15 amino acids. V was shortened by 0 bases and J by 1 base, with 11 bases between the two germline ends. CDR1 and CDR2 from the germline V gene are SGHKS and YYEKEE (reference sequence). CDR3 region: CASSLGRAVSYEQYF. The DNA of the CDR3 is TGTGCCAGCAGCTTGGGCAGGGCGGTATCCTACGAGCAGTACTTC.

This rearrangement joins TRBV9 to TRBJ1-3, with D uncertain. Germline-derived CDR1 and CDR2 are SGDLS and YYNGEE. V was clipped by 0 bases and J by 4 bases, with 8 bases between them. This CDR3 comprises 14 residues. CDR3 amino acids: CASSVDQVGNTIYF. Here the CDR3 DNA reads TGTGCCAGCAGCGTAGATCAGGTGGGAAACACCATATATTTT.

This sequence joins TRBV5-4 and TRBJ2-3; D is unclear. V lost 0 bases, J lost 2 bases, and 13 bases lay in between. Germline V CDR1 and CDR2: SGHNT, YYREEE (reference sequence). CDR3 length equals 16 residues. DNA for the CDR3: TGTGCCAGCAGCTTGGCAGTGAGTCCCCACACAGATACGCAGTATTTT. This gives the protein CASSLAVSPHTDTQYF.

V usage is TRBV7-9 and J usage is TRBJ1-1; perhaps TRBD1 as D (6 bases). Trimming stripped 2 bases from V and 9 bases from J, with 10 bases between. The CDR3 spans 12 residues. Germline-derived CDR1 and CDR2 are SEHNR and FQNEAQ (reference sequence). The CDR3 DNA reads TGTGCCAGCAGCTTAAAAACAGGGAAAGCTTTCTTT. Translation gives CASSLKTGKAFF.

This clone was recorded only once. In DNA, the CDR3 is TGTGCCAGCAGCTTGGGAGGGAACACCGGGGAGCTGTTTTTT. As protein: CASSLGGNTGELFF. This chain joins TRBV13 and TRBJ2-2; D is perhaps TRBD2 (6 bases). The V and J ends lost 3 bases and 1 base respectively, with 6 bases between them. The CDR3 has 14 residues. The germline V gene has CDR1 PRHDT and CDR2 FYEKMQ (reference sequence).

This clone was detected only a few times. V and J are TRBV5-6 and TRBJ2-7, with TRBD1 matching 8 bases. V shed 0 bases, J shed 5 bases, and the junction held 7 bases outside the gene matches. The CDR3 covers 15 residues. From germline, CDR1 is SGHDT and CDR2 YYEEEE. CDR3 amino acids: CASSLVPDRANEQYF. CDR3 coding DNA: TGTGCCAGCAGCTTGGTTCCGGACAGGGCTAACGAGCAGTACTTC.

Only one count was recorded for this clone. This chain links TRBV4-3 with TRBJ2-1, with 11 bases lining up with TRBD1. The CDR3 consists of 15 residues. V gave up 4 bases and J gave up 7 bases; unmatched junction bases: 6. Germline V gene data show CDR1 as LGHNA and CDR2 as YSLEER. The CDR3 nucleotides read TGCGCCAGCAGCCTACGGACAGGGGGCATGAATGAGCAGTTCTTC. It codes for CASSLRTGGMNEQFF.

This chain links TRBV7-2 with TRBJ2-7; D possibly corresponds to TRBD1 (5 bases). V lost 2 bases and J 2 bases, leaving 13 bases between the germline ends. The germline gives CDR1 SGHTA, CDR2 FQGNSA. This CDR3 comprises 15 residues. CDR3 loop: CASSLLSGPAYEQYF. The CDR3 region has the DNA TGTGCCAGCAGCTTATTGTCAGGGCCTGCCTACGAGCAGTACTTC.

The gene calls are TRBV4-3 and TRBJ2-7; 9 bases fit TRBD2. Losses at the gene ends were 0 bases for V and 5 bases for J; bases not matched to a gene: 11. This CDR3 has 17 amino acids. CDR1 LGHNA and CDR2 YSLEER come from the germline V gene. The CDR3 reads CASSQERYQGLANEQYF. The CDR3, as DNA: TGCGCCAGCAGCCAAGAGAGATACCAGGGACTAGCCAACGAGCAGTACTTC.

This rearrangement joins TRBV7-8 to TRBJ2-7, with 13 bases that match TRBD2. Germline trimming cut 4 bases from V and 2 bases from J; bases unmatched to any gene: 2. Germline V gene data show CDR1 as SGHVS and CDR2 as FQNEAQ. CDR3 length equals 15 residues. This CDR3 reads CASSSLAGGPYEQYF. CDR3 coding DNA: TGTGCCAGCAGCTCACTAGCGGGAGGGCCCTACGAGCAGTACTTC.

The J gene is TRBJ2-1, the V gene TRBV5-6, with D possibly matching TRBD1 (7 bases). The germline V and J ends were trimmed by 0 bases and 6 bases, with 16 bases remaining between them. The length of the CDR3 is 16 residues. CDR1 and CDR2 from the germline V gene are SGHDT and YYEEEE. This CDR3 is CASSLAGTAGINEQFF. The CDR3 bases are TGTGCCAGCAGCTTGGCTGGGACAGCGGGTATCAATGAGCAGTTCTTC.

The chain carries TRBV28 and TRBJ1-1, with a possible D match to TRBD1 (5 bases). The CDR3 has 12 residues. CDR1 is MDHEN and CDR2 is SYDVKM in the germline V gene. Trimming pared 0 bases from V and 7 bases from J, leaving 6 bases between. This CDR3 reads CASSLWGGEAFF. The CDR3 DNA is TGTGCCAGCAGTTTATGGGGGGGTGAAGCTTTCTTT.

This chain links TRBV30 with TRBJ2-7; D uncertain. Trimming removed 0 bases at V and 7 bases at J, with 7 bases between. From germline, CDR1 is GTSNPN and CDR2 SVGIG (reference sequence). This CDR3 spans 11 amino acids. Here the CDR3 DNA reads TGTGCCTGGAGTGTACTGGAAGAGCAGTACTTC. Translating it yields CAWSVLEEQYF.